The 21 T cell receptor beta chains below come from one sample, sequenced in a study of T-cell reconstitution after alpha-beta-depleted transplantation in children. It was with unique molecular identifiers that the TCRbeta library was prepared. Each CDR3 protein is one row after TCRdb ran MiXCR on the PCR reads. The sample consists of 780,000 or so distinct CDR3 sequences, 16% of them appearing once. Sequenced here: PBMCs, mostly from graft donor cells, sampled 360 days after TCRalphabeta/CD19-depleted stem cell transplant. Receptors originate from a male patient under 18 who had a stem cell transplant for acute lymphoblastic leukemia, so the T cells may come from the graft donor.

At least ten counts were recorded for this clonotype. The rearrangement joins TRBV20-1 to TRBJ1-2; 8 bases agree with TRBD1. J gave up 7 bases and V 4 bases, and 8 bases lay outside the gene matches. In germline, CDR1 is DFQATT, CDR2 SNEGSKA (reference sequence). This CDR3 is 13 amino acids long. The CDR3 region has the DNA TGCAGTGCTACGACAGGGGTTCTTGGTGGCTACACCTTC. Translating gives CSATTGVLGGYTF.

The chain uses TRBV12-3 or TRBV12-4 and TRBJ2-1; TRBD2 matches 14 bases. The CDR3 length is 20 residues. Trimming took 4 bases from V and 0 from J; bases not matched to a gene: 11. The CDR3 DNA reads TGTGCCAGCAGTTCCCCCCTGACTAGCGGGAGGGAGAGCTCCTACAATGAGCAGTTCTTC. As protein: CASSSPLTSGRESSYNEQFF.

The rearrangement links TRBV5-1 to TRBJ2-5; D unresolved. The germline V gene encodes CDR1 SGHRS and CDR2 YFSETQ. This CDR3 is built from 14 residues. V was trimmed by 0 bases and J by 5 bases, leaving 11 bases between them. Written as DNA, the CDR3 is TGCGCCAGCAGCTTGGAACCGGGTACCGAGACCCAGTACTTC. It translates to CASSLEPGTETQYF.

This clonotype has only a few counts. The V and J genes are TRBV20-1 and TRBJ2-7; D not resolved. Germline CDR1 is DFQATT and CDR2 is SNEGSKA (reference sequence). V gave up 7 bases and J gave up 2 bases, with 12 bases separating them. The CDR3 consists of 12 residues. CDR3 coding DNA: TGCAGTGTTCCCGCACCCGCCTACGAGCAGTACTTC. The encoded protein is CSVPAPAYEQYF.

This clonotype showed up just a few times. The V call is TRBV5-1, the J call TRBJ2-5; D unresolved. V was pared by 5 bases and J by 2 bases, with 19 bases between. This CDR3 has 16 amino acids. Per the germline V gene, CDR1 is SGHRS and CDR2 is YFSETQ. In nucleotides, the CDR3 is TGCGCCAGCAGGATAGAATACAGTTCCTCGCAAGAGACCCAGTACTTC. Amino acids: CASRIEYSSSQETQYF.

The chain combines TRBV3-1 with TRBJ1-1, with TRBD1 as a possible D gene (5 bases). V shed 6 bases and J shed 1 base, with 12 bases lying between them. The CDR3 is 14 residues long. Per the germline V gene, CDR1 is LGHDT and CDR2 is YNNKEL (reference sequence). CDR3 region: CASRPGWGNTEAFF. The CDR3, as DNA: TGTGCCAGCAGGCCAGGGTGGGGGAACACTGAAGCTTTCTTT. Using reference TRBV3-1 and TRBJ1-1 for the parts outside the CDR3, the full variable domain is DTAVSQTPKYLVTQMGNDKSIKCEQNLGHDTMYWYKQDSKKFLKIMFSYNNKELIINETVPNRFSPKSPDKAHLNLHINSLELGDSAVYFCASRPGWGNTEAFFGQGTRLTVV.

This clonotype was counted a few times. The chain combines TRBV6-1 with TRBJ2-5; 10 nucleotides match TRBD2. Germline CDR1 and CDR2: MNHNS and SASEGT. The CDR3 contains 13 residues. Losses at the gene ends were 6 bases for V and 4 bases for J; bases not matched to a gene: 2. The CDR3 DNA sequence: TGTGCCAGCAGACTAGCGGGACTAGAGACCCAGTACTTC. The encoded protein is CASRLAGLETQYF.

This clonotype was counted only a few times. The rearrangement joins TRBV7-6 to TRBJ2-1; maybe TRBD2 (5 bases). Germline assignment: CDR1 SGHVS and CDR2 FNYEAQ. The ends were cut back, 1 base at V and 16 bases at J, with 23 bases in the middle. CDR3 length equals 15 residues. The CDR3 region is CASSLGGSGSSREFF. CDR3 DNA: TGTGCCAGCAGCTTAGGAGGGAGCGGAAGCAGTAGGGAATTCTTC.

This clonotype was seen only once. The rearrangement links TRBV27 to TRBJ2-7, with D possibly TRBD2 on 6 matching bases. V shed 7 bases and J shed 0 bases, with 13 bases lying between them. Germline V gene sequence: CDR1 MNHEY, CDR2 SMNVEV (reference sequence). The CDR3 loop spans 14 amino acids. The CDR3 region is CASTPGLSSYEQYF. CDR3 in DNA: TGTGCCAGCACTCCGGGACTCTCCTCCTACGAGCAGTACTTC.

This sequence joins TRBV11-3 and TRBJ2-1; TRBD1 might be the D (6 bases). The V end lost 5 bases, the J end lost 7 bases, and 12 bases lay between the germline ends. CDR1 SGHNT and CDR2 YENEEA come from the germline V gene. The CDR3 extends over 13 amino acids. This CDR3 reads CASSPGVMNEQFF. The CDR3, as DNA: TGTGCCAGCAGCCCAGGGGTGATGAATGAGCAGTTCTTC.

With respect to this clonotype: An end of the junction does not agree with germline; a read error may underlie this. The chain joins TRBV13 to TRBJ2-2; TRBD2 aligns across 10 bases. Per the germline V gene, CDR1 is PRHDT and CDR2 is FYEKMQ (reference sequence). The CDR3 is 18 amino acids. This chain's CDR3 is CASSTIRMGLAKTGELFF. CDR3 coding DNA: TGTGCCAGCAGCACCATTAGAATGGGACTAGCGAAGACCGGGGAGCTGTTTTTT.

V is TRBV7-2 and J is TRBJ1-5; D ambiguous. This CDR3 is 12 amino acids long. V dropped 6 bases and J dropped 6 bases, with 9 bases sitting between them. Germline CDR1 and CDR2: SGHTA and FQGNSA. In DNA, the CDR3 is TGTGCCAGCAGGCGCCTTGGTCAGCCCCAGCATTTT. Its protein product is CASRRLGQPQHF.

The rearrangement uses TRBV29-1 and TRBJ2-7, with D uncertain. The V end was cut by 1 base, the J end by 1 base, with 14 bases between. There are 15 residues in the CDR3. Germline V gene sequence: CDR1 SQVTM, CDR2 ANQGSEA. CDR3 sequence (DNA): TGCAGCGTTGAAGCCATGTCAGCCCGTTCCTACGAGCAGTACTTC. Encoded protein: CSVEAMSARSYEQYF.

This clonotype was counted only a few times. This chain links TRBV20-1 with TRBJ1-5; D is unresolved. CDR1 is DFQATT and CDR2 is SNEGSKA in the germline V gene (reference sequence). Between the trimmed V and J ends, which lost 1 base and 4 bases, there was a span of 8 bases. The CDR3 is made up of 13 amino acids. CDR3: CSARGSPNQPQHF. The CDR3 region has the DNA TGCAGTGCTAGAGGCAGTCCGAATCAGCCCCAGCATTTT.

This clonotype was seen repeatedly, ten times or more. V usage is TRBV12-3 or TRBV12-4 and J usage is TRBJ2-1; 10 bases align to TRBD2. This CDR3 is 15 amino acids long. Losses at the gene ends were 5 bases for V and 7 bases for J; bases not matched to a gene: 8. DNA for the CDR3: TGTGCCAGCAGTCCTAGCGGGAGAAAACTGAATGAGCAGTTCTTC. Its protein product is CASSPSGRKLNEQFF.

This clonotype was counted a few times. The V and J genes are TRBV11-3 and TRBJ2-7; 12 bases fit TRBD2. V shed 5 bases and J 0 bases; nucleotides not matched to a gene: 14. Germline loops: CDR1 SGHNT, CDR2 YENEEA. This CDR3 spans 19 amino acids. In DNA, the CDR3 is TGTGCCAGCAGCGTTAGGGGGGGACTAGCGGGTGGGTCCTCCTACGAGCAGTACTTC. The encoded protein is CASSVRGGLAGGSSYEQYF.

J is TRBJ2-7 and V is TRBV20-1; D unresolved. CDR1 is DFQATT and CDR2 is SNEGSKA in the germline V gene (reference sequence). V lost 4 bases to trimming and J lost 0 bases, with 10 bases between them. CDR3 length equals 13 residues. The CDR3 DNA reads as TGCAGTGCTACCTGGGCCCGCTCCTACGAGCAGTACTTC. Translation: CSATWARSYEQYF.

The CDR3 protein is CSARANPPVTENTGELFF. Written as DNA, the CDR3 is TGCAGTGCTAGAGCGAATCCCCCGGTTACAGAGAACACCGGGGAGCTGTTTTTT. The rearrangement uses TRBV20-1 and TRBJ2-2, with D unresolved. CDR1 and CDR2 (germline): DFQATT, SNEGSKA (reference sequence). The ends were cut back, 1 base at V and 1 base at J, with 19 bases in the middle. The CDR3 is 18 residues long.

The table lists this clonotype with a few counts. The genes are TRBV27 and TRBJ2-3; no firm D call. Per the germline V gene, CDR1 is MNHEY and CDR2 is SMNVEV (reference sequence). This CDR3 has 14 amino acids. The V gene lost 3 bases and the J gene lost 0 bases, with 7 bases spanning the gap. This chain's CDR3 is CASSFRLSTDTQYF. Written as DNA, the CDR3 is TGTGCCAGCAGTTTCAGGCTGAGCACAGATACGCAGTATTTT.

This clonotype was counted between two and nine times. This chain links TRBV27 with TRBJ2-7, with D tentatively TRBD2 (7 bases). Germline CDR1 MNHEY, CDR2 SMNVEV (reference sequence). V lost 5 bases to trimming and J lost 2 bases, with 16 bases between them. The length of the CDR3 is 15 residues. The CDR3 DNA follows: TGTGCCAGCAGTGTAGGGGGGGGCCGACCCTACGAGCAGTACTTC. Amino acid sequence: CASSVGGGRPYEQYF.

This clonotype has a handful of counts. The chain recombines TRBV6-1 with TRBJ2-5, with D possibly TRBD1 on 6 matching bases. Germline assignment: CDR1 MNHNS and CDR2 SASEGT. V was trimmed by 5 bases and J by 5 bases, leaving 12 bases between them. The CDR3 is 13 residues long. The CDR3 loop is CASSRTVRETQYF. CDR3 coding DNA: TGTGCCAGCAGTAGGACAGTACGGGAGACCCAGTACTTC.